The next 22 T cell receptor beta chains were all read from a single sample in a study of T cell changes during pregnancy in multiple sclerosis (dated by TCRdb to the late 2010s). Library preparation was by the immunoSEQ multiplex PCR assay. This immuneACCESS table, as held by TCRdb, lists in-frame sequences with V and J called but not all clones. Of the missing ones, under half trace to an unresolved V gene in checked studies; the others have no known cause. The sample profile shows roughly 110,000 clones; approximately 90% of them were found once. Of the sample, 1.6% is held by the ten largest clones. Material: peripheral blood, obtained after pregnancy. The receptors stem from a female donor with multiple sclerosis, enrolled in a pregnancy study.

The chain employs TRBV5-1 and TRBJ2-1; the match to TRBD2 covers 10 bases. The CDR3 totals 16 residues. Germline-derived CDR1 and CDR2 are SGHRS and YFSETQ. V lost 0 bases, J lost 8 bases, and 8 bases stayed unmatched. This CDR3 reads CASSLAGLAAGHEQFF. CDR3 bases: TGCGCCAGCAGCTTGGCCGGACTAGCGGCTGGCCATGAGCAGTTCTTC.

The J gene is TRBJ2-1, the V gene TRBV7-9; D is perhaps TRBD2 (6 bases). This CDR3 spans 15 amino acids. V was shortened by 4 bases and J by 8 bases, with 18 bases between the two germline ends. The germline V gene encodes CDR1 SEHNR and CDR2 FQNEAQ (reference sequence). In DNA, the CDR3 is TGTGCCAGCAGCTCGCCCCCCGGCTGGGGGGATGAGCAGTTCTTC. It translates to CASSSPPGWGDEQFF. Together with reference TRBV7-9 and TRBJ2-1, the CDR3 gives the full variable domain: DTGVSQNPRHKITKRGQNVTFRCDPISEHNRLYWYRQTLGQGPEFLTYFQNEAQLEKSRLLSDRFSAERPKGSFSTLEIQRTEQGDSAMYLCASSSPPGWGDEQFFGPGTRLTVL.

The chain joins TRBV6-1 to TRBJ2-6; weak D call: TRBD2 (5 bases). Germline V gene lookup returns CDR1 MNHNS and CDR2 SASEGT. The CDR3 spans 17 residues. Trimming pared 6 bases from V and 2 bases from J, leaving 17 bases between. CDR3 protein: CASSEIRGMTGANVLTF. The CDR3 bases are TGTGCCAGCAGCGAAATCCGGGGTATGACTGGGGCCAACGTCCTGACTTTC.

This sequence joins TRBV6-6 and TRBJ1-2; no reliable D call. The CDR3 covers 14 residues. V lost 7 bases and J lost 2, with 14 bases in between. Germline CDR1 MNHNY, CDR2 SVGAGI (reference sequence). The CDR3 sequence: CASNQDSQNYGYTF. The CDR3 DNA is TGTGCCAGCAACCAGGACTCCCAGAACTATGGCTACACCTTC.

The chain is built from TRBV28 and TRBJ1-1; maybe TRBD1 (6 bases). Trimming took 8 bases from V and 2 from J, leaving 12 bases between them. Germline assignment: CDR1 MDHEN and CDR2 SYDVKM. The CDR3 runs 13 residues. The CDR3 DNA follows: TGTGCCAGCCGACCGGGACATAACACTGAAGCTTTCTTT. Its protein is CASRPGHNTEAFF.

The V call is TRBV2, the J call TRBJ1-2, with D perhaps TRBD1 (6 bases). The length of the CDR3 is 10 residues. Germline values: CDR1 SNHLY, CDR2 FYNNEI. The V end was cut by 8 bases, the J end by 7 bases, with 8 bases between. As DNA, the CDR3 is TGTGCCAGCTTAGGGGGTGGCTACACCTTC. Translated, it gives CASLGGGYTF.

The chain recombines TRBV2 with TRBJ2-3, with D uncertain. V was cut by 1 base and J by 0 bases, with 8 bases left in between. Germline V gene lookup returns CDR1 SNHLY and CDR2 FYNNEI. The CDR3 runs to 15 residues. CDR3 loop: CASSEGPPSTDTQYF. The CDR3 DNA reads as TGTGCCAGCAGTGAAGGGCCGCCTAGCACAGATACGCAGTATTTT.

The chain uses TRBV9 and TRBJ1-2, with TRBD1 matching over 8 bases. Unmatched junction bases numbered 8, after V lost 5 bases and J lost 8 bases. The V gene's germline CDR1 is SGDLS and CDR2 YYNGEE. The CDR3 consists of 13 residues. DNA for the CDR3: TGTGCCAGCAGTCCAGGGGGCCCTTCGGGCTACACCTTC. It encodes CASSPGGPSGYTF.

V usage is TRBV27 and J usage is TRBJ1-4; perhaps TRBD1 as D (6 bases). CDR1 MNHEY and CDR2 SMNVEV come from the germline V gene (reference sequence). CDR3 length equals 14 residues. Trimming left V 5 bases short and J 3 bases short, with 10 bases between. DNA of the CDR3: TGTGCCAGCAGTACAGGGCCTCCTAATGAAAAACTGTTTTTT. Residues: CASSTGPPNEKLFF.

In its sample, this clone was seen once. This sequence joins TRBV4-2 and TRBJ1-4, with TRBD1 identical over 8 bases. Germline loops: CDR1 LGHNA, CDR2 YNFKEQ. There are 14 residues in the CDR3. V lost 2 bases to trimming and J lost 7 bases; unmatched junction nucleotides: 3. This CDR3 is CASSQRTGREKLFF. The CDR3 nucleotides are TGTGCCAGCAGCCAAAGGACAGGGCGTGAAAAACTGTTTTTT.

This chain joins TRBV2 and TRBJ2-1; D possibly corresponds to TRBD2 (6 bases). Germline V gene sequence: CDR1 SNHLY, CDR2 FYNNEI. This CDR3 has 12 amino acids. Trimming removed 8 bases at V and 7 bases at J, with 12 bases between. CDR3 DNA sequence: TGTGCCAGCCCAAGTCGGGGGAATGAGCAGTTCTTC. As protein: CASPSRGNEQFF.

This clone was picked up one time. The rearrangement joins TRBV10-2 to TRBJ2-5; D might be TRBD2 (5 bases). CDR3 length: 17 residues. Germline CDR1 WSHSY, CDR2 SAAADI. V lost 4 bases and J 1 base, leaving 19 bases between the germline ends. CDR3 DNA: TGCGCCAGCAGTGGCCGCTCGGGAATTCCTACCCAAGAGACCCAGTACTTC. This gives the protein CASSGRSGIPTQETQYF.

The V call is TRBV9, the J call TRBJ2-1; 8 nucleotides align to TRBD2. The CDR3 has 15 residues. With V trimmed by 4 bases and J by 2 bases, 5 bases remained unmatched. CDR1 SGDLS and CDR2 YYNGEE come from the germline V gene. The CDR3 is CASSYSGGAYNEQFF. In DNA form, the CDR3 reads TGTGCCAGCAGCTACAGCGGGGGTGCCTACAATGAGCAGTTCTTC.

The chain is built from TRBV4-2 and TRBJ2-1; D unclear. This CDR3 has 14 residues. Trimming took 1 base from V and 6 from J, leaving 10 bases between them. Looked up from germline, CDR1 is LGHNA and CDR2 is YNFKEQ. The CDR3 nucleotides read TGTGCCAGCAGCCAAGTCCCTAGTCTCAATGAGCAGTTCTTC. Residues: CASSQVPSLNEQFF.

The chain couples TRBV29-1 to TRBJ2-1; the D is unclear. V lost 7 bases to trimming and J lost 6 bases, with 13 bases between them. The germline V gene encodes CDR1 SQVTM and CDR2 ANQGSEA. This CDR3 contains 12 residues. The CDR3 here is CSASWLFNEQFF. In DNA form, the CDR3 reads TGCAGCGCCTCGTGGCTCTTCAATGAGCAGTTCTTC.

The genes are TRBV2 and TRBJ2-1; 8 bases align to TRBD2. CDR1 SNHLY and CDR2 FYNNEI come from the germline V gene. The CDR3 consists of 13 residues. J was trimmed by 8 bases and V by 10 bases; bases with no gene match: 10. CDR3 coding DNA: TGTGCCATAATTAGCGGGAACGGGTATGAGCAGTTCTTC. It codes for CAIISGNGYEQFF.

V gene TRBV2 combines with J gene TRBJ1-2; D ambiguous. Germline V gene data show CDR1 as SNHLY and CDR2 as FYNNEI. This CDR3 has 15 residues. Trimming cost V 3 bases and J 0 bases, with 11 bases left between them. CDR3 sequence reads: CASSDWTGTNYGYTF. The CDR3, as DNA: TGTGCCAGCAGTGATTGGACGGGAACTAACTATGGCTACACCTTC.

This rearrangement joins TRBV19 to TRBJ1-3; 7 bases are a match to TRBD1. Germline CDR1 reads LNHDA; CDR2 reads SQIVND (reference sequence). This CDR3 comprises 17 residues. J gave up 1 base and V 5 bases, and 11 bases lay outside the gene matches. The CDR3 sequence is CASSPWTGRFSGNTIYF. As DNA, the CDR3 is TGTGCCAGTAGTCCCTGGACAGGAAGATTTTCTGGAAACACCATATATTTT.

This chain joins TRBV10-3 and TRBJ2-1; TRBD2 agrees at 8 bases. J lost 8 bases, V lost 2 bases, and 8 bases had no gene match. Germline CDR1 and CDR2: ENHRY and SYGVKD. This CDR3 is built from 15 residues. CDR3 in DNA: TGTGCCATCAGTGAGGGCGGGGGGATCAAGGATGAGCAGTTCTTC. It yields the protein CAISEGGGIKDEQFF.

The chain recombines TRBV7-3 with TRBJ2-3; 12 positions match TRBD2. The germline CDR1 and CDR2 sequences are SGHTA and FQGTGA. The V segment lost 5 bases and the J segment 0 bases; nucleotides outside the gene matches: 6. The CDR3 has 17 residues. In nucleotides, the CDR3 is TGTGCCAGCAGCCCGAGGACTAGCGGGACCAGCACAGATACGCAGTATTTT. The encoded protein is CASSPRTSGTSTDTQYF.

The chain recombines TRBV30 with TRBJ1-2, with 8 bases aligning to TRBD1. Per the germline V gene, CDR1 is GTSNPN and CDR2 is SVGIG (reference sequence). After removal of 3 bases from V and 5 bases from J, the junction contained 11 bases not matched to a gene. This CDR3 region has 15 residues. As DNA, the CDR3 is TGTGCCTGGAGGGGAGACAGGGGAAGGGGTTATGGCTACACCTTC. Amino acid sequence: CAWRGDRGRGYGYTF. Full variable domain (outside the CDR3, taken from reference TRBV30 and TRBJ1-2): SQTIHQWPATLVQPVGSPLSLECTVEGTSNPNLYWYRQAAGRGLQLLFYSVGIGQISSEVPQNLSASRPQDRQFILSSKKLLLSDSGFYLCAWRGDRGRGYGYTFGSGTRLTVV.

As to this clone: The identical CDR3 is also encoded by other nucleotide sequences in the sample. The chain joins TRBV19 to TRBJ1-4, with TRBD1 identical over 9 bases. Trimming cost V 3 bases and J 6 bases; bases outside gene matches: 2. The CDR3 has 14 amino acids. Germline CDR1 is LNHDA and CDR2 is SQIVND (reference sequence). CDR3 nucleotides: TGTGCCAGTAGTATGGGACAGGGCGATGAAAAACTGTTTTTT. This gives the protein CASSMGQGDEKLFF.